Detailed here is one T cell receptor beta chain. What it recognizes is unknown. TCR alpha and TCR beta cDNA libraries with sample barcodes and UMIs came from 5'RACE using constant-segment primers. TCRdb reprocessed the 5' RACE reads with MiXCR, giving one entry per CDR3 protein. This table holds roughly 450,000 distinct CDR3 sequences, roughly 17% found once. The sample comes from a study of T-cell memory formation after mild COVID-19. Study-wide background: For the most part, TCR clusters were specific to one donor. Study results and caveats: CD4/CD8 balance held among clones contracting day 15 to 85, and later expanders leaned CD4+. In pre-infection memory, a portion of responding clones appeared, which suggested that cross-reactive memory joined.

The specimen sequenced was PBMCs or a T cell subset sorted from them (not recorded which). This sequence was found in a man between 18 and 29 years old who had mild COVID-19 (a few samples of this study predate the infection). Cell type and time point are not known.

As DNA, the CDR3 is TGCAGTGCTAGAGACAGGGCGGGAACTGAAGCTTTCTTT. It translates to CSARDRAGTEAFF. The rearrangement uses TRBV20-1 and TRBJ1-1; D is perhaps TRBD1 (5 bases). V shed 0 bases and J shed 5 bases, with 10 bases lying between them. CDR3 length: 13 residues. The germline V gene has CDR1 DFQATT and CDR2 SNEGSKA (reference sequence).